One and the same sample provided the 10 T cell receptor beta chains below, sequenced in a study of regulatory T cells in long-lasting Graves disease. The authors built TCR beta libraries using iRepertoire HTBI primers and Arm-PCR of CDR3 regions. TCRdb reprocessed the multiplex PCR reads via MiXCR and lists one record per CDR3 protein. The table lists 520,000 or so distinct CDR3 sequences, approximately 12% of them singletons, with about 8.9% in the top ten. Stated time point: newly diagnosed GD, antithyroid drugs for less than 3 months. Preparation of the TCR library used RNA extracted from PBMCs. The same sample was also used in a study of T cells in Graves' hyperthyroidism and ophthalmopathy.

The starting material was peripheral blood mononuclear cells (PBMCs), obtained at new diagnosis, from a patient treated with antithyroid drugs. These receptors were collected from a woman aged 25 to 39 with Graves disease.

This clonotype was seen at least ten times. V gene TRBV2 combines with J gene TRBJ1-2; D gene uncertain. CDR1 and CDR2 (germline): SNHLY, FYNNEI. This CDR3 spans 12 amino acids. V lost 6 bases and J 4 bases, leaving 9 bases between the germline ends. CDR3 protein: CASRGDSYGYTF. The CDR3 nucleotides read TGTGCCAGCAGGGGAGATTCCTATGGCTACACCTTC.

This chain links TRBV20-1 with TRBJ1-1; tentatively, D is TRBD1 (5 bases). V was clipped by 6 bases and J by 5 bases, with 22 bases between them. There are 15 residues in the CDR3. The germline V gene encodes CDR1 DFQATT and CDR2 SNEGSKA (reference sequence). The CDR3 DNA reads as TGCAGTGCCCCGACGAAGGACACGCTTTGGACTGAAGCTTTCTTT. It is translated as CSAPTKDTLWTEAFF.

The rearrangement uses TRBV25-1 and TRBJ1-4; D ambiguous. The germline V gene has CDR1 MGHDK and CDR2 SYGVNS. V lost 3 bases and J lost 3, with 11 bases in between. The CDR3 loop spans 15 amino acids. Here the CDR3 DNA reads TGTGCCAGCAGTGACCCCCGGCGGGCTAATGAAAAACTGTTTTTT. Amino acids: CASSDPRRANEKLFF. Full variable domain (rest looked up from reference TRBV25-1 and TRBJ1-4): EADIYQTPRYLVIGTGKKITLECSQTMGHDKMYWYQQDPGMELHLIHYSYGVNSTEKGDLSSESTVSRIRTEHFPLTLESARPSHTSQYLCASSDPRRANEKLFFGSGTQLSVL.

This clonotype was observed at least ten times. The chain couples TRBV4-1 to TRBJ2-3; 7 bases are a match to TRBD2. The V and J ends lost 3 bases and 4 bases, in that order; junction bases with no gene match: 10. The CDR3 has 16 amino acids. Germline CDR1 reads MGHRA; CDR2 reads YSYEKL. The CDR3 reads CASSQATSPGADTQYF. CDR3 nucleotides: TGCGCCAGCAGCCAGGCGACTAGCCCGGGAGCAGATACGCAGTATTTT.

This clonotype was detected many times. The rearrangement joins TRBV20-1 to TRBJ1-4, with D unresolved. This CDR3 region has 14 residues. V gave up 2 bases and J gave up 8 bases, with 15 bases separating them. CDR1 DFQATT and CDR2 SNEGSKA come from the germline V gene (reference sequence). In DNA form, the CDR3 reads TGCAGTGCTAGAAAGCCCCGTCGGGAGGAAAAACTGTTTTTT. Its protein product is CSARKPRREEKLFF.

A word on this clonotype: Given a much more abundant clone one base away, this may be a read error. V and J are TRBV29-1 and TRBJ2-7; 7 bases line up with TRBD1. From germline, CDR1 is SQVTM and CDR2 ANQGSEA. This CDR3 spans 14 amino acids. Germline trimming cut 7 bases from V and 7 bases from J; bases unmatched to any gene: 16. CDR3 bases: TGCAGCGCTTCACCGACAGGGTTGGTAGATGAGCAGTACTTC. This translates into CSASPTGLVDEQYF.

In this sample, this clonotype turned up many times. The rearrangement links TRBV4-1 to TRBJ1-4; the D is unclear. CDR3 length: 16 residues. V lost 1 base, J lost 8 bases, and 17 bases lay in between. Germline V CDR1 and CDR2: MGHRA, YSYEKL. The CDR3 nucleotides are TGCGCCAGCAGCCAAGGGGTCACACTGCCGGGGGAAAAACTGTTTTTT. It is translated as CASSQGVTLPGEKLFF.

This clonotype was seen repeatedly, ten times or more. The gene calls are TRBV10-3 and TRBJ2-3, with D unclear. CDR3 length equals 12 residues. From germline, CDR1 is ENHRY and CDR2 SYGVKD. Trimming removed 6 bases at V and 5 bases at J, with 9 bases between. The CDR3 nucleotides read TGTGCCATCAGCCCCGACGGAGATACGCAGTATTTT. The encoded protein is CAISPDGDTQYF.

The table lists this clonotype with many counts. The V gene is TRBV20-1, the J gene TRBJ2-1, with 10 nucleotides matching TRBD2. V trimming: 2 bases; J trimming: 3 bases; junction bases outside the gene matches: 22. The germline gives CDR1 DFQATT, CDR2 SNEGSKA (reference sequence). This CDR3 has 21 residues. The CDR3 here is CSARSVGRTSGLSFHYNEQFF. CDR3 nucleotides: TGCAGTGCTAGATCCGTCGGTCGGACTAGCGGATTATCATTCCACTACAATGAGCAGTTCTTC.

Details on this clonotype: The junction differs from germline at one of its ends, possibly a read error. This CDR3 reads CASILHRELFF. The CDR3 nucleotides read TGTGCCAGCATCTTACACCGGGAGCTGTTTTTT. V usage is TRBV7-9 and J usage is TRBJ2-2; D not resolved. Germline lookup yields CDR1 SEHNR and CDR2 FQNEAQ (reference sequence). This CDR3 has 11 residues.